These 22 T cell receptor beta chains were sequenced from one sample in a study of blood T cell repertoires in COVID-19. The table came from immunoSEQ multiplex PCR; TCRdb's copy has only in-frame clones and leaves some out. This table holds hundreds of thousands of clones, about 90% found once. Sequenced sample: PBMCs or T cells enriched from blood (not recorded which). Receptors were obtained from a woman aged 25-40 years who had recovered from COVID-19.

The chain is built from TRBV28 and TRBJ2-3; TRBD2 agrees at 12 bases. The CDR3 spans 16 residues. The J segment lost 6 bases and the V segment lost 4 bases, leaving 8 bases of the junction unmatched. Germline values: CDR1 MDHEN, CDR2 SYDVKM. CDR3 sequence: CASSSGLAGPRDTQYF. The CDR3 DNA reads as TGTGCCAGCAGTTCCGGACTAGCGGGGCCGCGGGATACGCAGTATTTT.

This sequence joins TRBV4-1 and TRBJ1-2; D might be TRBD1 (6 bases). The CDR3 spans 13 residues. The germline V gene encodes CDR1 MGHRA and CDR2 YSYEKL. V lost 4 bases and J lost 8, with 14 bases in between. CDR3 in DNA: TGCGCCAGCAGCCGCCTGGCGGGGGGCGGCTACACCTTC. This translates into CASSRLAGGGYTF.

The rearrangement links TRBV2 to TRBJ1-5; 8 bases agree with TRBD1. With V trimmed by 6 bases and J by 3 bases, 10 bases remained unmatched. Germline V gene data show CDR1 as SNHLY and CDR2 as FYNNEI. CDR3 length: 16 residues. The CDR3 loop is CASRPGTGPNNQPQHF. CDR3 DNA sequence: TGTGCCAGCAGACCGGGGACAGGTCCTAACAATCAGCCCCAGCATTTT.

The rearrangement joins TRBV7-2 to TRBJ2-1; 10 bases match TRBD2. CDR1 is SGHTA and CDR2 is FQGNSA in the germline V gene. V lost 10 bases, J lost 6 bases, and 9 bases stayed unmatched. This CDR3 contains 14 residues. This CDR3 is CATTLGLAVNEQFF. In DNA form, the CDR3 reads TGTGCCACCACCCTCGGACTAGCGGTCAATGAGCAGTTCTTC.

The V call is TRBV18, the J call TRBJ1-1; D is undetermined. In germline, CDR1 is KGHSH, CDR2 LQKENI. V shed 3 bases and J shed 0 bases, with 11 bases lying between them. The CDR3 sequence is 15 residues long. This CDR3 reads CASSPTLGVNTEAFF. The CDR3 bases are TGTGCCAGCTCACCCACGCTCGGAGTGAACACTGAAGCTTTCTTT.

V gene TRBV12-5 combines with J gene TRBJ1-2; D is uncertain. Germline CDR1 is LGHNT and CDR2 is FRNRAP. The CDR3 runs 11 residues. V lost 5 bases and J 1 base, leaving 2 bases between the germline ends. The CDR3: CASGLNYGYTF. CDR3 sequence (DNA): TGTGCTAGTGGTCTTAACTATGGCTACACCTTC.

CDR3 loop: CASSPDRSGANVLTF. In DNA form, the CDR3 reads TGTGCCAGCTCACCGGACAGGTCTGGGGCCAACGTCCTGACTTTC. The gene calls are TRBV18 and TRBJ2-6, with TRBD1 identical over 7 bases. The CDR3 has 15 amino acids. With 3 bases clipped from V and 1 base from J, the junction kept 0 bases outside the gene matches. In germline, CDR1 is KGHSH, CDR2 LQKENI.

This chain uses TRBV28 with TRBJ1-2; D remains unclear. Germline-derived CDR1 and CDR2 are MDHEN and SYDVKM. This CDR3 contains 12 residues. Trimming cost V 4 bases and J 1 base, with 4 bases left between them. The DNA for the CDR3 is TGTGCCAGCAGTTCCCATAACTATGGCTACACCTTC. This encodes CASSSHNYGYTF.

This rearrangement joins TRBV5-6 to TRBJ2-7; D remains unclear. Trimming left V 4 bases short and J 0 bases short, with 17 bases between. Per germline, CDR1 SGHDT and CDR2 YYEEEE. The length of the CDR3 is 16 residues. In DNA form, the CDR3 reads TGTGCCAGCAGCCCCCCCCCACGGTGGAGCTCCTACGAGCAGTACTTC. This encodes CASSPPPRWSSYEQYF.

The chain employs TRBV4-3 and TRBJ1-2; TRBD1 aligns across 7 bases. The CDR3 has 14 amino acids. V dropped 0 bases and J dropped 8; count of bases not matched to a gene: 6. In germline, CDR1 is LGHNA, CDR2 YSLEER. CDR3 DNA sequence: TGCGCCAGCAGCCAAGATAAGGGGGCGGGCGGCTACACCTTC. Translated, it gives CASSQDKGAGGYTF.

This chain uses TRBV19 with TRBJ1-2; 7 bases map to TRBD1. V gave up 5 bases and J gave up 4 bases; unmatched junction bases: 10. Germline CDR1 is LNHDA and CDR2 is SQIVND (reference sequence). The CDR3 is 15 residues long. The CDR3 sequence: CASSATGTVIYGYTF. DNA for the CDR3: TGTGCCAGTAGTGCCACCGGGACAGTTATCTATGGCTACACCTTC. Full variable domain (outside the CDR3, taken from reference TRBV19 and TRBJ1-2): DGGITQSPKYLFRKEGQNVTLSCEQNLNHDAMYWYRQDPGQGLRLIYYSQIVNDFQKGDIAEGYSVSREKKESFPLTVTSAQKNPTAFYLCASSATGTVIYGYTFGSGTRLTVV.

V gene TRBV14 combines with J gene TRBJ2-7; TRBD1 aligns across 9 bases. Looked up from germline, CDR1 is SGHDN and CDR2 is FVKESK. After removal of 4 bases from V and 5 bases from J, the junction contained 6 bases not matched to a gene. The CDR3 loop spans 14 amino acids. The CDR3 DNA is TGTGCCAGCAGCCCGTTGACAGGGGGAGACGAGCAGTACTTC. Protein: CASSPLTGGDEQYF.

This sequence joins TRBV5-1 and TRBJ1-2, with a tentative D call TRBD1 (6 bases). The CDR3 is 12 amino acids. Germline V gene lookup returns CDR1 SGHRS and CDR2 YFSETQ. Trimming stripped 7 bases from V and 4 bases from J, with 11 bases between. The CDR3 reads CASRDTGYGYTF. The CDR3 nucleotides read TGCGCCAGCCGGGACACAGGCTATGGCTACACCTTC.

This chain uses TRBV19 with TRBJ2-7; 8 bases fit TRBD1. The CDR3 is 15 amino acids. The germline V gene has CDR1 LNHDA and CDR2 SQIVND (reference sequence). The V gene end was trimmed by 2 bases and the J gene end by 5 bases; junction bases not matched to a gene: 8. The CDR3 sequence: CASSIRGQGFHEQYF. CDR3 coding DNA: TGTGCCAGTAGTATAAGAGGACAGGGCTTCCACGAGCAGTACTTC.

The chain couples TRBV10-3 to TRBJ2-7; 7 bases are a match to TRBD2. Germline CDR1 is ENHRY and CDR2 is SYGVKD. After removal of 6 bases from V and 0 bases from J, the junction contained 8 bases not matched to a gene. The CDR3 has 15 residues. CDR3 nucleotide sequence: TGTGCCATCAGACGGACTAGTCAGAGCTCCTACGAGCAGTACTTC. As protein: CAIRRTSQSSYEQYF.

V gene TRBV6-2 or TRBV6-3 combines with J gene TRBJ2-2; 8 bases map to TRBD2. The germline V gene encodes CDR1 MNHEY and CDR2 SVGEGT. Germline trimming cut 2 bases from V and 5 bases from J; bases unmatched to any gene: 4. This CDR3 has 15 residues. In DNA, the CDR3 is TGTGCCAGCAGTTACCGGGGGGGGCGTACCGGGGAGCTGTTTTTT. Encoded protein: CASSYRGGRTGELFF.

V usage is TRBV18 and J usage is TRBJ2-7, with 7 bases identical to TRBD1. Per the germline V gene, CDR1 is KGHSH and CDR2 is LQKENI. The CDR3 loop spans 15 amino acids. The ends lost 6 bases at V and 2 bases at J; junction bases unmatched: 10. As DNA, the CDR3 is TGTGCCAGCTCGGATAAAGCAGGGGGAACCTACGAGCAGTACTTC. Translating it yields CASSDKAGGTYEQYF.

In this sample, this clone turned up once. The chain is built from TRBV20-1 and TRBJ2-1; a weak D match, TRBD1 (6 bases). Deletions cut 3 bases from V and 0 bases from J, with 9 bases between. The CDR3 contains 14 residues. Germline V lookup: CDR1 DFQATT, CDR2 SNEGSKA (reference sequence). CDR3 nucleotides: TGCAGTGCTAGTCAGGGGCCCTCCTACAATGAGCAGTTCTTC. It is translated as CSASQGPSYNEQFF.

The chain employs TRBV2 and TRBJ2-1; D may be TRBD1 (5 bases). CDR1 and CDR2 (germline): SNHLY, FYNNEI. V shed 1 base and J shed 2 bases, with 9 bases lying between them. The CDR3 is made up of 15 amino acids. DNA for the CDR3: TGTGCCAGCAGTGAAGGCAGGGCCGCCTACAATGAGCAGTTCTTC. Residues: CASSEGRAAYNEQFF.

This clone was counted a single time. The chain combines TRBV7-6 with TRBJ1-2; the match to TRBD1 covers 10 bases. The germline V gene encodes CDR1 SGHVS and CDR2 FNYEAQ. V lost 6 bases and J lost 3; bases outside the gene matches: 7. This CDR3 has 15 amino acids. CDR3 in DNA: TGTGCCAGCAGATCGACAGGGGGCGATGACTATGGCTACACCTTC. Translated, it gives CASRSTGGDDYGYTF.

The chain combines TRBV13 with TRBJ2-7; 8 positions match TRBD1. Trimming took 0 bases from V and 6 from J; bases not matched to a gene: 7. The CDR3 is 15 residues long. Per germline, CDR1 PRHDT and CDR2 FYEKMQ (reference sequence). The CDR3 coding sequence is TGTGCCAGCAGCTTAGGCCGGACAGGGTCGCTCGAGCAGTACTTC. This encodes CASSLGRTGSLEQYF.

The V gene is TRBV21-1, the J gene TRBJ2-7; the D call in the table, TRBD1, was not verified against the DNA. TRBV21-1 is listed as a pseudogene. CDR3 length: 13 amino acids. This CDR3 is CASPGTGAYEQYF. The DNA for the CDR3 is TGTGCCAGCCCCGGGACAGGGGCCTACGAGCAGTACTTC.